This T cell receptor (beta chain) was identified during a study of blood T cell repertoires in COVID-19. Study-wide background: The cDNA or gDNA used as material had been derived from T cells, B-cell-depleted T cells, or PBMCs.

Authors' analysis steps: Amplifying reference gene primers gave estimates of nucleated cell counts. The data were produced by immunoSEQ multiplex PCR, yet TCRdb's version contains in-frame clones alone and is incomplete. That table furnishes V, J and clone size, whereas the DNA furnished D and trimming. Here the sample spans fewer than 700,000 clones, about 89% being singletons. Seattle patient enrollment occurred during active infection, with longitudinal follow-up thereafter. V was clipped by 2 bases and J by 3 bases; unmatched bases: 3. The CDR3 has 14 amino acids. CDR1 is SEHNR, CDR2 FQNEAQ, per germline (reference sequence).

The sequenced material came from peripheral blood. This receptor was taken from a woman between 50 and 59 years old with COVID-19, enrolled during active disease. The genes are TRBV7-9 and TRBJ2-5; TRBD2 agrees at 7 bases. CDR3 nucleotides: TGTGCCAGCAGCTTATTCGCGGGGGAAGAGACCCAGTACTTC. Its protein product is CASSLFAGEETQYF. Drawing the rest from reference TRBV7-9 and TRBJ2-5, the complete variable domain is DTGVSQNPRHKITKRGQNVTFRCDPISEHNRLYWYRQTLGQGPEFLTYFQNEAQLEKSRLLSDRFSAERPKGSFSTLEIQRTEQGDSAMYLCASSLFAGEETQYFGPGTRLLVL.